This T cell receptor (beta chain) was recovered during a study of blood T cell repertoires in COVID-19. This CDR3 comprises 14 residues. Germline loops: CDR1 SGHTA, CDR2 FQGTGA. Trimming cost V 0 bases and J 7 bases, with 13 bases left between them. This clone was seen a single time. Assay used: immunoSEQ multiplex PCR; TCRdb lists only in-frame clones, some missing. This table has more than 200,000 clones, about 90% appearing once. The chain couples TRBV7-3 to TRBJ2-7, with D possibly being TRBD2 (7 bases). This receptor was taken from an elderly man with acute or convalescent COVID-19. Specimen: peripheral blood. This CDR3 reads CASSLTVRGGEQYF. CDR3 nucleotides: TGTGCCAGCAGCTTAACGGTGAGGGGGGGAGAGCAGTACTTC.